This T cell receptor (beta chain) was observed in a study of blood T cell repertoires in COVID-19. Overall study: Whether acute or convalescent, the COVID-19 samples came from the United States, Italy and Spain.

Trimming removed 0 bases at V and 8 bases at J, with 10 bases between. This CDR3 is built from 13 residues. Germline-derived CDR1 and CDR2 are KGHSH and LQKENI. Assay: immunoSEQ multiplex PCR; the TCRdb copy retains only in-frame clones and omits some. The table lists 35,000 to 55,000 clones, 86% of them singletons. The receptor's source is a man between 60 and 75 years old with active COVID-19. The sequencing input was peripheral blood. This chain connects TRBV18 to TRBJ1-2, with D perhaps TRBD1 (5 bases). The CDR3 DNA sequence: TGTGCCAGCTCACCACCGGCCGGGGGGGGCTACACCTTC. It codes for CASSPPAGGGYTF. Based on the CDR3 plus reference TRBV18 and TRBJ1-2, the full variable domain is NAGVMQNPRHLVRRRGQEARLRCSPMKGHSHVYWYRQLPEEGLKFMVYLQKENIIDESGMPKERFSAEFPKEGPSILRIQQVVRGDSAAYFCASSPPAGGGYTFGSGTRLTVV.